The 2 T cell receptor beta chains below all came from one sample that was sequenced in a study of blood T cell repertoires in COVID-19. Method: immunoSEQ multiplex PCR; TCRdb's copy keeps in-frame clones and lacks some. The repertoire consists of approximately 75,000 clones, with around 67% occurring once and the leading ten covering about 2.5%. The sequenced sample was peripheral blood. Receptors originate from a human donor with acute or convalescent COVID-19. The donor label of this sample is uncertain.

The chain is built from TRBV2 and TRBJ1-6, with D perhaps matching TRBD1 (5 bases). CDR1 SNHLY and CDR2 FYNNEI come from the germline V gene. The CDR3 has 14 residues. Trimming removed 7 bases at V and 8 bases at J, with 15 bases between. In nucleotides, the CDR3 is TGTGCCAGCAAGTTGGAGGGGCTGGATTCACCCCTCCACTTT. Protein sequence: CASKLEGLDSPLHF.

The chain joins TRBV5-5 to TRBJ1-1; D is unresolved. Trimming took 3 bases from V and 5 from J, leaving 11 bases between them. CDR3 length: 13 amino acids. Germline CDR1 reads SGHKS; CDR2 reads YYEKEE (reference sequence). The CDR3 bases are TGTGCCAGCAGCTCCTACCCCGAAACTGAAGCTTTCTTT. This encodes CASSSYPETEAFF.